The source of this T cell receptor (beta chain) is a study of CD8 T cells in Susac syndrome. Points from the study as a whole: The study's TCR sequencing and HLA analysis covered a relatively small number of individuals, and the study acknowledged this. Maximal CD8+ clonal expansion in Susac was observed within TEMRA cells and among active patients.

Germline-derived CDR1 and CDR2 are LGHNA and YSLEER. CDR3 length: 15 residues. V dropped 0 bases and J dropped 1 base, with 9 bases sitting between them. Random hexamers were used to reverse transcribe the RNA input (roughly 0.5 to 1 ug). Across 54 Vbeta and 13 Jbeta, immunoSEQ multiplex PCR amplified TCR beta CDR3. In TCRdb, the immunoSEQ multiplex PCR reads were re-called with MiXCR into one record per CDR3 protein. This sample has approximately 49,000 distinct CDR3 sequences, with 95% found just once. Details on this clonotype: What it binds is not known.

This receptor was taken from a human donor with Susac syndrome. Sequenced input: CD8+ T cells from PBMCs. This sequence joins TRBV4-3 and TRBJ2-5, with D hard to call. The DNA of the CDR3 is TGCGCCAGCAGCCAAGATCGAGGATTCCAAGAGACCCAGTACTTC. This codes for CASSQDRGFQETQYF.